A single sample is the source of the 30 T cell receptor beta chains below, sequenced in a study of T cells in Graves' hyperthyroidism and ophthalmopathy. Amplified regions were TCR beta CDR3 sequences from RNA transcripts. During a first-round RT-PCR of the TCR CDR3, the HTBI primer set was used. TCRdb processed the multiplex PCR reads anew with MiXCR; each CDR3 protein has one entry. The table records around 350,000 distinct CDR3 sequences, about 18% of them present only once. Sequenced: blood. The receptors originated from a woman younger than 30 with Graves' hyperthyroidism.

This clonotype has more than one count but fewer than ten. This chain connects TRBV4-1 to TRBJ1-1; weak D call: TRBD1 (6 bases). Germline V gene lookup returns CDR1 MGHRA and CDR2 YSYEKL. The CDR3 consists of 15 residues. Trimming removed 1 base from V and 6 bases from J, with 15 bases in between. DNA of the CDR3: TGCGCCAGCAGCCAAGTTGGGGGGGCCGCCTCTGAAGCTTTCTTT. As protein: CASSQVGGAASEAFF.

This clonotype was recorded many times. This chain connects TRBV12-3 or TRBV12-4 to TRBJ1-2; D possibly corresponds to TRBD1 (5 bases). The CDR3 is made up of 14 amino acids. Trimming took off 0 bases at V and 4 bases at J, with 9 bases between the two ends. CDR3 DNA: TGTGCCAGCAGTTTAGCGCTCAGGGCCTATGGCTACACCTTC. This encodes CASSLALRAYGYTF.

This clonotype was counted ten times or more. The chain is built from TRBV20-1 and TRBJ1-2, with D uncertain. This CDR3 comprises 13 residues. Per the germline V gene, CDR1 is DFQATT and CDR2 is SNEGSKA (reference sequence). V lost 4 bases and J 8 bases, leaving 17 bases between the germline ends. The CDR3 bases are TGCAGTGCTAAAAACTTCTACTGGCGGGGCTACACCTTC. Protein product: CSAKNFYWRGYTF.

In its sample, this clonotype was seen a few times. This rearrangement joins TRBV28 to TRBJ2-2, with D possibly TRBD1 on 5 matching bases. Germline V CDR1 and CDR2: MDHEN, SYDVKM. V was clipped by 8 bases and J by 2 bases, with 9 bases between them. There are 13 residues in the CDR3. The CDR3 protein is CASFRTNTGELFF. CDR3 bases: TGTGCCAGCTTTCGGACAAACACCGGGGAGCTGTTTTTT.

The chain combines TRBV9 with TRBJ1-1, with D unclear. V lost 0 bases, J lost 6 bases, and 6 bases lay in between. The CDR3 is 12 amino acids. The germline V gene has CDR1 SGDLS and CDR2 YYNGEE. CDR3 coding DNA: TGTGCCAGCAGCGTAGAAGGGCCTGAAGCTTTCTTT. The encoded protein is CASSVEGPEAFF.

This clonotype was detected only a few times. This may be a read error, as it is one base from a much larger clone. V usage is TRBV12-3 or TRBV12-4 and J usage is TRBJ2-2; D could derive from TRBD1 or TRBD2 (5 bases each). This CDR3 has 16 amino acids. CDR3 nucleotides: TGTGCCAGCAGCGCCAGTGAACCCGTAGGGACCGGGGAGCTGTGTTTT. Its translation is CASSASEPVGTGELCF.

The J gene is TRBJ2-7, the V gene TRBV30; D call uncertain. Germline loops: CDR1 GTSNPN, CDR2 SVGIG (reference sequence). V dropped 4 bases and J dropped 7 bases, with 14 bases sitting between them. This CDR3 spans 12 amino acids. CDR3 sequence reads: CAWTDVWGEQYF. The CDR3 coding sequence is TGTGCCTGGACAGATGTCTGGGGAGAGCAGTACTTC.

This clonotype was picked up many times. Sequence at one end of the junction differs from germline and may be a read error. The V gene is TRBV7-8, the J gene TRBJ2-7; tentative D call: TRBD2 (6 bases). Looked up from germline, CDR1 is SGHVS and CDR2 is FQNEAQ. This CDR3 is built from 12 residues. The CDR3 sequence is CASSSRRVPYSF. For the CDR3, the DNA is TGTGCCAGCAGTTCCAGGAGGGTCCCATATTCCTTC.

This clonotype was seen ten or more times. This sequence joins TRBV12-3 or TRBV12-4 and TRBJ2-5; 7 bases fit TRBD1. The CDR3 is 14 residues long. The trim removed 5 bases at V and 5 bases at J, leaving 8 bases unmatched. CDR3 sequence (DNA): TGTGCCAGCAGTGATACAGGGGTTAGGGAGACCCAGTACTTC. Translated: CASSDTGVRETQYF.

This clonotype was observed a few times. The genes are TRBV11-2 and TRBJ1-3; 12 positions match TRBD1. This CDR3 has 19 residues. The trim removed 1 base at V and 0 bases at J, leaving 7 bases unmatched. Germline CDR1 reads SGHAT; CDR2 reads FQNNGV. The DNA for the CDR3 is TGTGCCAGCAGCTTAGTCCCTCCGGGACAGGGGGCCTCTGGAAACACCATATATTTT. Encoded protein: CASSLVPPGQGASGNTIYF.

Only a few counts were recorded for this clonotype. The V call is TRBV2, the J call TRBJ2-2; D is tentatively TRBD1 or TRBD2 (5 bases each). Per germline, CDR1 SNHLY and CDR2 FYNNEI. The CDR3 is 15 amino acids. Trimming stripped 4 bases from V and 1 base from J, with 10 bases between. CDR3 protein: CASSGIGGNTGELFF. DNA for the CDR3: TGTGCCAGCAGTGGGATTGGGGGGAACACCGGGGAGCTGTTTTTT.

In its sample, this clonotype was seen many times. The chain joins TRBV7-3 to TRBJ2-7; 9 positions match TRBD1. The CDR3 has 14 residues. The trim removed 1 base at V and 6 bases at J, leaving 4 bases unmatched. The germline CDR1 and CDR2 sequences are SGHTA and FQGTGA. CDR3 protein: CASSLKGQGAEQYF. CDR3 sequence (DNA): TGTGCCAGCAGCTTAAAGGGACAGGGAGCCGAGCAGTACTTC.

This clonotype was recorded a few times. In DNA, the CDR3 is TGTGCCAGCAGTTACGGCGCGAGGACTGAAGCTTTCTTT. Protein sequence: CASSYGARTEAFF. The J gene is TRBJ1-1, the V gene TRBV6-2 or TRBV6-3; D is unclear. Germline-derived CDR1 and CDR2 are MNHEY and SVGEGT. V was clipped by 2 bases and J by 5 bases, with 9 bases between them. The CDR3 length is 13 residues.

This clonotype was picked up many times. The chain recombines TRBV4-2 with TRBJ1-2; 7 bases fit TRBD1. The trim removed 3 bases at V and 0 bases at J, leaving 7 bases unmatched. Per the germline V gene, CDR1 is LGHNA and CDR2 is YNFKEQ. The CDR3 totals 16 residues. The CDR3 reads CASSQPTTGPNYGYTF. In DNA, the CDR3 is TGTGCCAGCAGCCAGCCGACGACAGGGCCTAACTATGGCTACACCTTC.

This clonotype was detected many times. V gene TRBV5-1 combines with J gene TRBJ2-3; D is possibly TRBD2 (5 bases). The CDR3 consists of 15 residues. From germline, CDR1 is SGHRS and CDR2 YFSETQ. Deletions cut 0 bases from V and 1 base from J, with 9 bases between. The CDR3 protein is CASSLGARGTDTQYF. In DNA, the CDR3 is TGCGCCAGCAGCTTGGGGGCGAGGGGCACAGATACGCAGTATTTT.

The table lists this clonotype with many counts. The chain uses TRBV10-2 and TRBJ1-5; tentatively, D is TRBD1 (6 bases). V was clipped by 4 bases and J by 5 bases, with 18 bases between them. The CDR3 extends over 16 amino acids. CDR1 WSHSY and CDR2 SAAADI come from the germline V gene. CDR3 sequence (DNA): TGCGCCAGCAGTGGTCGACAGGCCACTGGGGATCAGCCCCAGCATTTT. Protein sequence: CASSGRQATGDQPQHF.

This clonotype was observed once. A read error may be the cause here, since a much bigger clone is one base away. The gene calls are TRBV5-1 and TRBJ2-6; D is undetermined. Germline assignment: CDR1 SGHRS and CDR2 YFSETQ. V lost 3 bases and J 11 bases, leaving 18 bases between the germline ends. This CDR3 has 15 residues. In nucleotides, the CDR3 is TGCGCCAGCAGCTCGGATGTACTTGGTGCCGACGTCCTGACTTTC. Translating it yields CASSSDVLGADVLTF.

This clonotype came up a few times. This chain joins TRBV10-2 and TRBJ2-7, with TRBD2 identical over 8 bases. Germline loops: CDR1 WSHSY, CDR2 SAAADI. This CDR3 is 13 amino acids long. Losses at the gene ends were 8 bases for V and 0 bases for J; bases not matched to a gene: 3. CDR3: CASLSGGSYEQYF. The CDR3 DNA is TGCGCCAGCCTAAGCGGGGGCTCCTACGAGCAGTACTTC.

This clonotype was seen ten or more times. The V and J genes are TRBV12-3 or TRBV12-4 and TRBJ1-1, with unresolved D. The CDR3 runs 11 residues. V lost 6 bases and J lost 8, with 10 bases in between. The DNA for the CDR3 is TGTGCCAGCAGATCCACGCAGGAAGCTTTCTTT. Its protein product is CASRSTQEAFF.

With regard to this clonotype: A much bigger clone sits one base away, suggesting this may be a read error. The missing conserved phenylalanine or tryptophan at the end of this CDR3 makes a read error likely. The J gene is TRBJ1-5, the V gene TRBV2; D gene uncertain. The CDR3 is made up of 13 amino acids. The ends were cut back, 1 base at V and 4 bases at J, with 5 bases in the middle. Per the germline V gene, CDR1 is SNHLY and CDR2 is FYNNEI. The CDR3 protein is CASSEGVNQPQHV. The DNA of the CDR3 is TGTGCCAGCAGTGAAGGAGTAAATCAGCCCCAGCATGTT.

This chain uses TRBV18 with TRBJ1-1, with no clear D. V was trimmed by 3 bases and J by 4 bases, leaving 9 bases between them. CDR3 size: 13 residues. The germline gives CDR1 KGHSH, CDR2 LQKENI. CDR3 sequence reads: CASSPGFGTEAFF. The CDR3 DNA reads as TGTGCCAGCTCACCCGGATTTGGCACTGAAGCTTTCTTT.

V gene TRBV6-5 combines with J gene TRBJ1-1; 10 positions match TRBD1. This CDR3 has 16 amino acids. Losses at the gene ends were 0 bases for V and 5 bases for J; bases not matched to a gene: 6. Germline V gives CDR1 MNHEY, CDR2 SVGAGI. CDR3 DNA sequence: TGTGCCAGCAGTTACTCTTGGACAGGGGGGAAGACTGAAGCTTTCTTT. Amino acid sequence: CASSYSWTGGKTEAFF.

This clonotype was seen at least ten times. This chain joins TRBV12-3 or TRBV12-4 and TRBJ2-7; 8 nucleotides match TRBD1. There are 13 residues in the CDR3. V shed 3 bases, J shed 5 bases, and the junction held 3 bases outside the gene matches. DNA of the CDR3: TGTGCCAGCAGTTTGGGACAGGTCGACGAGCAGTACTTC. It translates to CASSLGQVDEQYF.

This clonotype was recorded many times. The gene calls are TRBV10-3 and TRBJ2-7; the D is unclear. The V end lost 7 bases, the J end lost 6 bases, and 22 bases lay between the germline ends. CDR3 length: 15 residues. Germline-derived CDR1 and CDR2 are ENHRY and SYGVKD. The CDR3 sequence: CAINKVDGPSAEQYF. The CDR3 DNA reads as TGTGCCATCAATAAGGTGGACGGCCCCAGTGCCGAGCAGTACTTC.

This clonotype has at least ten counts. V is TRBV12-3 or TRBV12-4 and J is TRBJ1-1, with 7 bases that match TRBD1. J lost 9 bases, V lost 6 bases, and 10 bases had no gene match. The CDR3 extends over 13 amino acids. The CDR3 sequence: CASSRREGAQAFF. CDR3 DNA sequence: TGTGCCAGCAGCCGAAGGGAGGGGGCACAAGCTTTCTTT.

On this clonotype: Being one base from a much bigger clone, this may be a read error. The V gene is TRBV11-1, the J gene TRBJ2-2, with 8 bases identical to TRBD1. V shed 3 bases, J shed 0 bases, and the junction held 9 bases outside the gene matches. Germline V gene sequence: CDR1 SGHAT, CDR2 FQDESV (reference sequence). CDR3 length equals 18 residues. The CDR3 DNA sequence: TGTGCCAGCAGCTTGGGGACAGGCGGCCCATCGAACACCGGGGAGCTGTTTTTT. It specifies CASSLGTGGPSNTGELFF.

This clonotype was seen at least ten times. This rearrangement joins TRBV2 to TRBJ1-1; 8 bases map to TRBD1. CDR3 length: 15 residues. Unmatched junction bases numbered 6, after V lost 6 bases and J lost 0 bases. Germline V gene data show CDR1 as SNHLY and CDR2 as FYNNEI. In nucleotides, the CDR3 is TGTGCCAGCAGGCGACAGGGGTTGGTGAACACTGAAGCTTTCTTT. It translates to CASRRQGLVNTEAFF.

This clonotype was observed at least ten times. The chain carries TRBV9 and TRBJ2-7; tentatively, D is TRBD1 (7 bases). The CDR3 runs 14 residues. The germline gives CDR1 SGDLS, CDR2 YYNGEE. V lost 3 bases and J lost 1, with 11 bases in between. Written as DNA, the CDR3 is TGTGCCAGCAGCGCGGGGGACAGATCCTACGAGCAGTACTTC. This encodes CASSAGDRSYEQYF.

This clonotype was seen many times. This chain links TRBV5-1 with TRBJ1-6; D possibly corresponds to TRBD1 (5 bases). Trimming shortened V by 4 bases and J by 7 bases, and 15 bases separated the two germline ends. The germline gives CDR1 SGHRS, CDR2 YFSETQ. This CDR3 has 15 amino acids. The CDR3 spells CASSATGTINSPLHF. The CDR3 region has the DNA TGCGCCAGCAGCGCGACCGGGACGATCAATTCACCCCTCCACTTT.

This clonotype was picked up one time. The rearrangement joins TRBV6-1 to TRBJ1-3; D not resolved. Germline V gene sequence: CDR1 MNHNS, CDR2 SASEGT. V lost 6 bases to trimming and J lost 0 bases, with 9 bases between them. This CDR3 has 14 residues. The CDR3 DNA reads TGTGCCAGCAGCAACGGTATCTCTGGAAACACCATATATTTT. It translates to CASSNGISGNTIYF.